These 32 T cell receptor beta chains were sequenced from one sample in a study of blood T cell repertoires in COVID-19. The assay was immunoSEQ multiplex PCR, and TCRdb's table has in-frame clones only and misses some. This table has over 50,000 clones, more than 85% appearing once. Sequenced input: peripheral blood. The receptors stem from a man in his fifties with active COVID-19.

The chain carries TRBV24-1 and TRBJ2-3; 9 positions agree with TRBD2. CDR3 length: 16 residues. J lost 4 bases, V lost 3 bases, and 7 bases had no gene match. Germline values: CDR1 KGHDR, CDR2 SFDVKD. In nucleotides, the CDR3 is TGTGCCACCAGTGATCCGGCTAGCGGGAAGGCAGATACGCAGTATTTT. Translation: CATSDPASGKADTQYF.

The chain couples TRBV30 to TRBJ2-1; D not resolved. V lost 0 bases and J 2 bases, leaving 14 bases between the germline ends. The CDR3 consists of 16 residues. Per the germline V gene, CDR1 is GTSNPN and CDR2 is SVGIG (reference sequence). CDR3 protein: CAWSVDPSSAYNEQFF. DNA for the CDR3: TGTGCCTGGAGTGTAGATCCCAGCAGCGCCTACAATGAGCAGTTCTTC.

V is TRBV2 and J is TRBJ2-7; D gene uncertain. The CDR3 extends over 14 amino acids. Germline V lookup: CDR1 SNHLY, CDR2 FYNNEI. The V and J ends lost 3 bases and 1 base respectively, with 10 bases between them. CDR3 sequence: CASSEFGWSYEQYF. CDR3 nucleotide sequence: TGTGCCAGCAGTGAGTTTGGCTGGTCCTACGAGCAGTACTTC.

CDR3 residues: CASSPSDGIVQETQYF. For the CDR3, the DNA is TGTGCCAGCAGCCCGTCGGACGGGATAGTCCAAGAGACCCAGTACTTC. This chain uses TRBV7-7 with TRBJ2-5; maybe TRBD2 (5 bases). CDR1 and CDR2 (germline): SSHAT, FNYEAQ (reference sequence). This CDR3 spans 16 amino acids. Trimming removed 5 bases at V and 1 base at J, with 17 bases between.

The CDR3 region is CASSSSLNGELFF. CDR3 in DNA: TGTGCCAGCAGTTCTTCCCTTAACGGGGAGCTGTTTTTT. This rearrangement joins TRBV6-6 to TRBJ2-2, with no clear D. Trimming pared 4 bases from V and 7 bases from J, leaving 10 bases between. In germline, CDR1 is MNHNY, CDR2 SVGAGI (reference sequence). This CDR3 spans 13 amino acids.

This chain uses TRBV28 with TRBJ1-2, with 9 bases aligning to TRBD1. CDR3 length equals 14 residues. The germline V gene encodes CDR1 MDHEN and CDR2 SYDVKM. J gave up 5 bases and V 5 bases, and 6 bases lay outside the gene matches. Here the CDR3 reads CASSLTGGRYGYTF. Here the CDR3 DNA reads TGTGCCAGCAGTCTCACAGGGGGCAGATATGGCTACACCTTC.

This chain connects TRBV7-2 to TRBJ1-1, with no clear D. With 0 bases removed from V and 3 bases from J, the gap between germline ends came to 11 bases. The CDR3 loop spans 15 amino acids. Germline V CDR1 and CDR2: SGHTA, FQGNSA. CDR3 protein: CASSLAATRDTEAFF. CDR3 DNA sequence: TGTGCCAGCAGCTTAGCGGCTACTAGGGACACTGAAGCTTTCTTT.

This chain joins TRBV5-1 and TRBJ2-4; the D gene is possibly TRBD1 (5 bases). The CDR3 loop spans 13 amino acids. Trimming removed 6 bases at V and 4 bases at J, with 11 bases between. Germline values: CDR1 SGHRS, CDR2 YFSETQ. CDR3 amino acids: CASKGESKNIQYF. The DNA of the CDR3 is TGCGCCAGCAAAGGGGAATCAAAAAACATTCAGTACTTC.

The chain has TRBV11-2 and TRBJ2-5, with D maybe TRBD2 (5 bases). Trimming took 1 base from V and 5 from J, leaving 8 bases between them. The CDR3 spans 13 residues. Germline loops: CDR1 SGHAT, CDR2 FQNNGV. CDR3 in DNA: TGTGCCAGCAGCTTAGGAGGGCAGGAGACCCAGTACTTC. Protein sequence: CASSLGGQETQYF.

The genes are TRBV28 and TRBJ1-5; D ambiguous. Germline CDR1 and CDR2: MDHEN and SYDVKM. The CDR3 contains 13 residues. V was trimmed by 2 bases and J by 8 bases, leaving 10 bases between them. CDR3 protein: CASSLAGRKPQHF. Here the CDR3 DNA reads TGTGCCAGCAGTTTAGCGGGGAGGAAGCCCCAGCATTTT.

The rearrangement joins TRBV5-5 to TRBJ2-6, with D maybe TRBD2 (5 bases). V was clipped by 0 bases and J by 3 bases, with 7 bases between them. Germline CDR1 is SGHKS and CDR2 is YYEKEE (reference sequence). This CDR3 spans 15 amino acids. CDR3 amino acids: CASSLVGSGANVLTF. The CDR3 DNA reads as TGTGCCAGCAGCTTGGTAGGGAGTGGGGCCAACGTCCTGACTTTC.

The V call is TRBV6-2 or TRBV6-3, the J call TRBJ1-1, with a tentative D call TRBD1 (5 bases). Trimming removed 4 bases at V and 5 bases at J, with 14 bases between. Germline CDR1 reads MNHEY; CDR2 reads SVGEGT. The CDR3 covers 14 residues. In DNA form, the CDR3 reads TGTGCCAGCAGTTTGGGGGTAGGGAGGACTGAAGCTTTCTTT. It is translated as CASSLGVGRTEAFF.

The gene calls are TRBV28 and TRBJ2-7; 9 bases are a match to TRBD2. Germline-derived CDR1 and CDR2 are MDHEN and SYDVKM. This CDR3 comprises 16 residues. V dropped 4 bases and J dropped 5; count of bases not matched to a gene: 12. The CDR3 spells CASSSVGGLAGNEQYF. In nucleotides, the CDR3 is TGTGCCAGCAGTTCGGTCGGTGGGCTAGCGGGAAACGAGCAGTACTTC.

The rearrangement joins TRBV3-1 (or the pseudogene TRBV3-2) to TRBJ2-7; D possibly corresponds to TRBD2 (5 bases). Germline V CDR1 and CDR2: LGHDT, YNNKEL (reference sequence). The CDR3 has 14 residues. V shed 4 bases and J shed 1 base, with 11 bases lying between them. The DNA for the CDR3 is TGTGCCAGCAGCCTTGGGAGTACGTCCTACGAGCAGTACTTC. Protein sequence: CASSLGSTSYEQYF.

The rearrangement uses TRBV5-4 and TRBJ2-7; weak D call: TRBD2 (6 bases). There are 15 residues in the CDR3. Trimming took off 0 bases at V and 1 base at J, with 11 bases between the two ends. CDR1 SGHNT and CDR2 YYREEE come from the germline V gene (reference sequence). The CDR3 nucleotides read TGTGCCAGCAGCTTGGATGGGGGGAGGTCCTACGAGCAGTACTTC. Translated, it gives CASSLDGGRSYEQYF.

This clone was seen only a few times. The chain is built from TRBV4-2 and TRBJ2-1, with 8 bases that match TRBD2. Germline CDR1 LGHNA, CDR2 YNFKEQ. This CDR3 has 16 amino acids. J gave up 7 bases and V 1 base, and 9 bases lay outside the gene matches. This chain's CDR3 is CASSQARGGRVNEQFF. The CDR3 DNA reads TGTGCCAGCAGCCAAGCTCGGGGGGGCCGGGTAAATGAGCAGTTCTTC.

The chain has TRBV3-1 (or the pseudogene TRBV3-2) and TRBJ2-3, with 9 bases matching TRBD2. CDR1 LGHDT and CDR2 YNNKEL come from the germline V gene (reference sequence). With 1 base clipped from V and 5 bases from J, the junction kept 10 bases outside the gene matches. This CDR3 has 17 residues. The DNA for the CDR3 is TGTGCCAGCAGCCAAGCCTCGGGGCTAGCGGGAAGAGATACGCAGTATTTT. It is translated as CASSQASGLAGRDTQYF.

The chain employs TRBV7-9 and TRBJ2-5, with 7 bases aligning to TRBD2. CDR1 is SEHNR, CDR2 FQNEAQ, per germline (reference sequence). CDR3 length: 14 residues. V trimming: 4 bases; J trimming: 5 bases; junction bases outside the gene matches: 7. CDR3 DNA: TGTGCCAGCAGCTCCTGGATGGGGGGGGAGACCCAGTACTTC. Its protein is CASSSWMGGETQYF.

This sequence joins TRBV24-1 and TRBJ2-1; tentative D call: TRBD1 (6 bases). Germline loops: CDR1 KGHDR, CDR2 SFDVKD. V lost 7 bases and J 12 bases, leaving 18 bases between the germline ends. There are 13 residues in the CDR3. The DNA for the CDR3 is TGTGCCACCAGCCACTCGGGACATCCGATGCAGTTCTTC. Protein: CATSHSGHPMQFF.

The rearrangement uses TRBV5-6 and TRBJ1-2; 7 bases fit TRBD1. The CDR3 covers 15 residues. Losses at the gene ends were 3 bases for V and 0 bases for J; bases not matched to a gene: 5. Per the germline V gene, CDR1 is SGHDT and CDR2 is YYEEEE. The CDR3 DNA reads TGTGCCAGCAGCTCGACAGGGAGAACTAACTATGGCTACACCTTC. This translates into CASSSTGRTNYGYTF.

The rearrangement uses TRBV28 and TRBJ1-1; weak D call: TRBD1 (6 bases). The CDR3 is made up of 15 amino acids. Trimming pared 6 bases from V and 1 base from J, leaving 15 bases between. Germline CDR1 and CDR2: MDHEN and SYDVKM. Here the CDR3 DNA reads TGTGCCAGCAGCAAAGGGGGGGGGCCGAACACTGAAGCTTTCTTT. Its translation is CASSKGGGPNTEAFF.

The chain couples TRBV4-1 to TRBJ2-7; 12 bases fit TRBD2. Germline V gene data show CDR1 as MGHRA and CDR2 as YSYEKL. The CDR3 runs 15 residues. Germline trimming cut 4 bases from V and 3 bases from J; bases unmatched to any gene: 4. CDR3 sequence (DNA): TGCGCCAGCAGCCCCGGACTAGCGGGGCTCTACGAGCAGTACTTC. This gives the protein CASSPGLAGLYEQYF.

This chain joins TRBV5-4 and TRBJ2-5; D perhaps matches TRBD2 (7 bases). This CDR3 has 16 residues. The V gene lost 3 bases and the J gene lost 2 bases, with 17 bases spanning the gap. The germline V gene has CDR1 SGHNT and CDR2 YYREEE (reference sequence). CDR3 coding DNA: TGTGCCAGCAGCTCCGGGGGGCTACCAGGGCAAGAGACCCAGTACTTC. Amino acid sequence: CASSSGGLPGQETQYF.

The chain employs TRBV2 and TRBJ2-5; 7 bases line up with TRBD1. Germline CDR1 is SNHLY and CDR2 is FYNNEI. V lost 6 bases and J lost 2; bases outside the gene matches: 6. This CDR3 has 14 amino acids. This CDR3 reads CASRGQTFQETQYF. For the CDR3, the DNA is TGTGCCAGCAGGGGACAGACCTTTCAAGAGACCCAGTACTTC.

In DNA, the CDR3 is TGTGCCAGCACGGATAGCGGGGGGGCTACGCAGTATTTT. As protein: CASTDSGGATQYF. This rearrangement joins TRBV3-1 (or the pseudogene TRBV3-2) to TRBJ2-3; 11 bases fit TRBD2. CDR1 is LGHDT and CDR2 is YNNKEL in the germline V gene (reference sequence). With V trimmed by 7 bases and J by 8 bases, 5 bases remained unmatched. This CDR3 contains 13 residues.

The chain is built from TRBV6-5 and TRBJ2-1; 14 bases align to TRBD2. The trim removed 2 bases at V and 8 bases at J, leaving 5 bases unmatched. The germline gives CDR1 MNHEY, CDR2 SVGAGI. This CDR3 has 16 residues. Here the CDR3 reads CASSYRLAGGPDEQFF. CDR3 sequence (DNA): TGTGCCAGCAGTTACAGACTAGCGGGAGGGCCGGATGAGCAGTTCTTC.

The chain employs TRBV15 and TRBJ2-2, with D perhaps matching TRBD2 (6 bases). Germline CDR1 reads LNHNV; CDR2 reads YYDKDF (reference sequence). The CDR3 length is 15 residues. V lost 5 bases and J 4 bases, leaving 14 bases between the germline ends. CDR3 sequence (DNA): TGTGCCACCAGCCGGGAGCAGGGAACCACCGGGGAGCTGTTTTTT. This sequence encodes CATSREQGTTGELFF. Filled out from reference TRBV15 and TRBJ2-2, the complete variable domain reads DAMVIQNPRYQVTQFGKPVTLSCSQTLNHNVMYWYQQKSSQAPKLLFHYYDKDFNNEADTPDNFQSRRPNTSFCFLDIRSPGLGDTAMYLCATSREQGTTGELFFGEGSRLTVL.

The genes are TRBV6-5 and TRBJ2-3; no clear D. V was shortened by 6 bases and J by 5 bases, with 6 bases between the two germline ends. The germline gives CDR1 MNHEY, CDR2 SVGAGI. This CDR3 contains 11 residues. CDR3: CASSGGDTQYF. CDR3 nucleotides: TGTGCCAGCAGCGGCGGAGATACGCAGTATTTT.

This sequence joins TRBV3-1 (or the pseudogene TRBV3-2) and TRBJ1-3, with 7 bases identical to TRBD1. The CDR3 covers 16 residues. J was trimmed by 4 bases and V by 7 bases; bases with no gene match: 13. Germline CDR1 reads LGHDT; CDR2 reads YNNKEL (reference sequence). CDR3 in DNA: TGTGCCAGCACGCTGGGAACAGGGGTTGGAGGAAACACCATATATTTT. Translated: CASTLGTGVGGNTIYF.

This chain uses TRBV15 with TRBJ1-1; 10 bases are shared with TRBD1. This CDR3 region has 13 residues. The ends lost 5 bases at V and 3 bases at J; junction bases unmatched: 0. The germline V gene encodes CDR1 LNHNV and CDR2 YYDKDF (reference sequence). CDR3 region: CATSGQGDTEAFF. The CDR3 DNA is TGTGCCACCAGCGGACAGGGGGACACTGAAGCTTTCTTT. The whole variable domain, filled in from reference TRBV15 and TRBJ1-1, reads DAMVIQNPRYQVTQFGKPVTLSCSQTLNHNVMYWYQQKSSQAPKLLFHYYDKDFNNEADTPDNFQSRRPNTSFCFLDIRSPGLGDTAMYLCATSGQGDTEAFFGQGTRLTVV.

This sequence joins TRBV4-3 and TRBJ2-6; the D gene is possibly TRBD2 (6 bases). The germline V gene encodes CDR1 LGHNA and CDR2 YSLEER. Trimming shortened V by 4 bases and J by 1 base, and 11 bases separated the two germline ends. The CDR3 sequence is 16 residues long. Here the CDR3 reads CASSPAAGSGANVLTF. As DNA, the CDR3 is TGCGCCAGCAGCCCTGCTGCGGGGTCTGGGGCCAACGTCCTGACTTTC.

This clone was counted a single time. The gene calls are TRBV21-1 and TRBJ1-5; the table's D call TRBD1 went unverified against the DNA. TRBV21-1 is a recognized pseudogene. The CDR3 covers 16 residues. The CDR3 DNA follows: TGTGCCAGCAGCAATGATAACAGGGGACCCGGTCAGCCCCAGCATTTT. Its protein is CASSNDNRGPGQPQHF.